The following is a T cell receptor beta chain sequence with its context. In germline, CDR1 is SGHTA, CDR2 FQGNSA. This CDR3 spans 13 amino acids. Between the trimmed V and J ends, which lost 6 bases and 4 bases, there was a span of 12 bases. The assay used was immunoSEQ (version v3.0), run at survey level. The table came from immunoSEQ multiplex PCR; TCRdb's copy has only in-frame clones and leaves some out. The data contain more than 20,000 clones, around 86% of them singletons. This specimen belongs to a study of long-term antiretroviral therapy in people with HIV. The V call is TRBV7-2, the J call TRBJ1-2, with a possible D match to TRBD1 (5 bases). This clonotype originated in a man aged 35 to 55 with HIV. This specimen was unsorted PBMCs, taken roughly 2.7 years after starting antiretroviral therapy. The chain's CDR3 is CASSRRQSYGYTF. The CDR3 DNA reads TGTGCCAGCAGTAGGAGACAGAGCTATGGCTACACCTTC.